Presented here are 29 T cell receptor beta chains from one specimen sequenced in a study of T cell responses to AZD1222 COVID-19 vaccine. Produced via immunoSEQ multiplex PCR; TCRdb's table is partial and in-frame only. The table includes about 79,000 clones, around 84% detected once. The sequencing here drew on peripheral blood, taken on day 0 of AZD1222 vaccination. These receptors were collected from an adult in good health.

The J gene is TRBJ1-5, the V gene TRBV30; D is possibly TRBD1 (6 bases). V was pared by 2 bases and J by 1 base, with 12 bases between. The CDR3 loop spans 15 amino acids. Germline V gene lookup returns CDR1 GTSNPN and CDR2 SVGIG (reference sequence). The CDR3 loop is CAWSIGGLSNQPQHF. CDR3 sequence (DNA): TGTGCCTGGAGTATAGGGGGATTAAGCAATCAGCCCCAGCATTTT.

The chain carries TRBV19 and TRBJ2-5; D might be TRBD1 (5 bases). This CDR3 has 12 residues. CDR1 is LNHDA and CDR2 is SQIVND in the germline V gene (reference sequence). Trimming stripped 6 bases from V and 5 bases from J, with 10 bases between. CDR3 sequence reads: CASRGAAETQYF. In DNA form, the CDR3 reads TGTGCCAGTAGAGGGGCCGCGGAGACCCAGTACTTC.

J is TRBJ2-1 and V is TRBV6-4, with 7 bases fitting TRBD2. CDR1 MRHNA and CDR2 SNTAGT come from the germline V gene. J gave up 1 base and V 4 bases, and 4 bases lay outside the gene matches. The CDR3 loop spans 15 amino acids. CDR3 loop: CASSGEGGSYNEQFF. Written as DNA, the CDR3 is TGTGCCAGCAGTGGGGAGGGAGGGTCCTACAATGAGCAGTTCTTC.

CDR3 in DNA: TGCGCCAGCAGCCCGAAGGGGGGCCATCAGCCCCAGCATTTT. Amino acids: CASSPKGGHQPQHF. The chain links TRBV4-1 to TRBJ1-5, with D perhaps TRBD1 (6 bases). V shed 4 bases and J shed 5 bases, with 12 bases lying between them. The germline V gene encodes CDR1 MGHRA and CDR2 YSYEKL. CDR3 length: 14 amino acids.

This clone occurred a few times. CDR3 in DNA: TGTGCCAGCAGTTCCGTTATGCGGACCGGGGAGCTGTTTTTT. Residues: CASSSVMRTGELFF. V is TRBV27 and J is TRBJ2-2, with D unresolved. This CDR3 spans 14 amino acids. Germline lookup yields CDR1 MNHEY and CDR2 SMNVEV (reference sequence). The germline V and J ends were trimmed by 4 bases and 5 bases, with 11 bases remaining between them.

This clone was recorded only once. V and J are TRBV21-1 and TRBJ1-1; TRBD1, the D gene given by the table, was not confirmed from the DNA. TRBV21-1 is a pseudogene locus. The CDR3 runs 17 residues. The CDR3 here is CASSRLRDRGQNTEAFF. The DNA of the CDR3 is TGTGCCAGCAGCAGACTCCGGGACAGGGGCCAGAACACTGAAGCTTTCTTT.

This clone was observed a handful of times. The rearrangement uses TRBV5-1 and TRBJ1-4; 10 nucleotides match TRBD1. The germline CDR1 and CDR2 sequences are SGHRS and YFSETQ. V lost 4 bases and J lost 8; bases outside the gene matches: 8. This CDR3 region has 15 residues. The CDR3 nucleotides are TGCGCCAGCAGCGTAAGACAGGGGGCGCGGGAAAAACTGTTTTTT. Protein: CASSVRQGAREKLFF.

The chain carries TRBV18 and TRBJ1-3; weak D call: TRBD1 (6 bases). This CDR3 has 15 amino acids. V was pared by 3 bases and J by 0 bases, with 9 bases between. The germline gives CDR1 KGHSH, CDR2 LQKENI. CDR3: CASSPLGHSGNTIYF. The CDR3 DNA reads TGTGCCAGCTCACCGCTGGGACACTCTGGAAACACCATATATTTT.

This clone was observed a few times. The chain couples TRBV12-3 or TRBV12-4 to TRBJ2-4, with D unresolved. The J call could be wrong; TRBJ2-5 is a better fit for the DNA end. The CDR3 runs 12 residues. The CDR3 DNA reads as TGTGCCAGCAGTTTAAATCGGTTGACCCAGTACTTC. Its translation is CASSLNRLTQYF.

The genes are TRBV6-4 and TRBJ2-2; 7 bases align to TRBD1. The CDR3 spans 13 residues. The V segment lost 9 bases and the J segment 5 bases; nucleotides outside the gene matches: 6. CDR1 and CDR2 from the germline V gene are MRHNA and SNTAGT. CDR3: CARQTGKTGELFF. The CDR3 nucleotides read TGTGCCAGACAGACAGGGAAAACCGGGGAGCTGTTTTTT.

The rearrangement joins TRBV5-8 to TRBJ2-2; no clear D. This CDR3 has 16 amino acids. The V gene's germline CDR1 is SGHTS and CDR2 YDEGEE. The V end lost 1 base, the J end lost 1 base, and 11 bases lay between the germline ends. The CDR3 DNA reads as TGTGCCAGCAGCTTGAATGGCCGACTGAACACCGGGGAGCTGTTTTTT. This gives the protein CASSLNGRLNTGELFF.

This clone was detected only once. This chain joins TRBV18 and TRBJ1-1; D is unresolved. The CDR3 spans 15 residues. The germline V gene has CDR1 KGHSH and CDR2 LQKENI. Trimming shortened V by 2 bases and J by 1 base, and 11 bases separated the two germline ends. The CDR3 sequence: CASSPSQTKNTEAFF. The CDR3 DNA reads as TGTGCCAGCTCACCATCCCAGACTAAGAACACTGAAGCTTTCTTT.

The chain couples TRBV30 to TRBJ2-6; D gene uncertain. Trimming pared 3 bases from V and 2 bases from J, leaving 5 bases between. There are 13 residues in the CDR3. The germline V gene has CDR1 GTSNPN and CDR2 SVGIG (reference sequence). CDR3 DNA sequence: TGTGCCTGGAGCGTAACTGGGGCCAACGTCCTGACTTTC. It encodes CAWSVTGANVLTF.

This clone was detected only once. The chain couples TRBV6-6 to TRBJ1-1; D is unclear. This CDR3 comprises 13 residues. V shed 3 bases and J shed 4 bases, with 9 bases lying between them. Germline loops: CDR1 MNHNY, CDR2 SVGAGI (reference sequence). This CDR3 is CASSYNGVTEAFF. The CDR3 region has the DNA TGTGCCAGCAGTTATAATGGTGTCACTGAAGCTTTCTTT.

V is TRBV5-6 and J is TRBJ2-5; 11 nucleotides line up with TRBD2. Germline assignment: CDR1 SGHDT and CDR2 YYEEEE. V lost 4 bases, J lost 10 bases, and 9 bases stayed unmatched. The CDR3 length is 14 residues. As DNA, the CDR3 is TGTGCCAGCAGCCCCCTGACTAGCGGGGACCGCCAGTACTTC. As protein: CASSPLTSGDRQYF.

V usage is TRBV5-1 and J usage is TRBJ1-2, with 7 bases identical to TRBD1. The CDR3 runs to 14 residues. In germline, CDR1 is SGHRS, CDR2 YFSETQ. Trimming removed 0 bases from V and 5 bases from J; junction bases left unmatched: 4. Here the CDR3 DNA reads TGCGCCAGCAGCTTGGGGGGACAGCTATATGGCTACACCTTC. Its translation is CASSLGGQLYGYTF.

The gene calls are TRBV27 and TRBJ2-7; 7 nucleotides align to TRBD1. Germline values: CDR1 MNHEY, CDR2 SMNVEV (reference sequence). V was clipped by 4 bases and J by 2 bases; unmatched bases: 5. The CDR3 is 14 amino acids. CDR3 coding DNA: TGTGCCAGCAGTTGGACAGGTTCTGCCTACGAGCAGTACTTC. This sequence encodes CASSWTGSAYEQYF.

The chain has TRBV7-9 and TRBJ2-2; D assignment may be TRBD1 or TRBD2 (5 bases each). Trimming left V 7 bases short and J 5 bases short, with 17 bases between. The CDR3 runs 15 residues. Germline values: CDR1 SEHNR, CDR2 FQNEAQ (reference sequence). The CDR3: CASTFRDGPTGELFF. The CDR3 nucleotides are TGTGCCAGCACCTTCCGGGACGGACCTACCGGGGAGCTGTTTTTT.

V is TRBV18 and J is TRBJ2-1, with 7 positions matching TRBD1. The junction had 1 base not matched to a gene; V was cut back by 3 bases and J by 8 bases. CDR1 and CDR2 from the germline V gene are KGHSH and LQKENI. CDR3 length: 12 amino acids. CDR3 DNA sequence: TGTGCCAGCTCACCCACAGGGGATGAGCAGTTCTTC. Translation gives CASSPTGDEQFF.

The chain combines TRBV14 with TRBJ2-1; TRBD2 matches at 8 bases. J was trimmed by 7 bases and V by 0 bases; bases with no gene match: 11. This CDR3 is built from 17 residues. Per the germline V gene, CDR1 is SGHDN and CDR2 is FVKESK. The CDR3 loop is CASSQEYRTSHQNEQFF. CDR3 DNA sequence: TGTGCCAGCAGCCAAGAATATCGGACTAGCCACCAGAATGAGCAGTTCTTC.

The chain recombines TRBV19 with TRBJ1-6; D might be TRBD1 (5 bases). Germline V gives CDR1 LNHDA, CDR2 SQIVND (reference sequence). V lost 7 bases to trimming and J lost 0 bases, with 16 bases between them. The CDR3 length is 17 residues. In nucleotides, the CDR3 is TGTGCCAGTAAACGGAAGGGGACGAACTCCTATAATTCACCCCTCCACTTT. Translating it yields CASKRKGTNSYNSPLHF.

V and J are TRBV19 and TRBJ1-1; TRBD1 might be the D (5 bases). The CDR3 sequence is 13 residues long. V lost 6 bases and J lost 1, with 9 bases in between. Germline lookup yields CDR1 LNHDA and CDR2 SQIVND (reference sequence). In DNA, the CDR3 is TGTGCCAGTAGAGACGGGACGAACACTGAAGCTTTCTTT. Amino acids: CASRDGTNTEAFF.

The chain is built from TRBV19 and TRBJ1-2; no firm D call. V was shortened by 3 bases and J by 1 base, with 15 bases between the two germline ends. The germline V gene encodes CDR1 LNHDA and CDR2 SQIVND (reference sequence). The CDR3 sequence is 16 residues long. CDR3 region: CASSIPEYLNNYGYTF. The DNA of the CDR3 is TGTGCCAGTAGTATTCCGGAGTACTTAAATAACTATGGCTACACCTTC.

The J gene is TRBJ1-6, the V gene TRBV2, with D perhaps TRBD1 (6 bases). Per germline, CDR1 SNHLY and CDR2 FYNNEI. The CDR3 extends over 15 amino acids. Trimming cost V 4 bases and J 9 bases, with 16 bases left between them. CDR3 coding DNA: TGTGCCAGCAGTGGGGGGACAAGTCGTACTTCACCCCTCCACTTT. It translates to CASSGGTSRTSPLHF.

The chain couples TRBV29-1 to TRBJ1-1; D not resolved. CDR3 size: 13 residues. V shed 6 bases and J shed 4 bases, with 15 bases lying between them. The V gene's germline CDR1 is SQVTM and CDR2 ANQGSEA. The CDR3 protein is CSVPGLKATEAFF. The CDR3 nucleotides are TGCAGCGTCCCCGGCTTAAAGGCCACTGAAGCTTTCTTT.

This clone turned up a few times. Other DNA sequences in the sample encode the same CDR3. The J gene is TRBJ1-5, the V gene TRBV5-6; D gene unclear. This CDR3 is 15 amino acids long. CDR1 is SGHDT, CDR2 YYEEEE, per germline. Trimming removed 0 bases at V and 0 bases at J, with 7 bases between. CDR3 in amino acids: CASSLGGYSNQPQHF. The CDR3 region has the DNA TGTGCCAGCAGCTTGGGGGGTTATAGCAATCAGCCCCAGCATTTT.

The rearrangement joins TRBV6-2 or TRBV6-3 to TRBJ1-1, with D perhaps matching TRBD1 (6 bases). The V and J ends lost 5 bases and 0 bases respectively, with 16 bases between them. CDR1 is MNHEY, CDR2 SVGEGT, per germline. This CDR3 spans 16 amino acids. As DNA, the CDR3 is TGTGCCAGCAGTCCCCAGGGGTCATCCATGAACACTGAAGCTTTCTTT. This encodes CASSPQGSSMNTEAFF.

The chain has TRBV6-5 and TRBJ2-6, with unresolved D. The CDR3 totals 14 residues. The V gene's germline CDR1 is MNHEY and CDR2 SVGAGI. V gave up 8 bases and J gave up 0 bases, with 8 bases separating them. The DNA of the CDR3 is TGTGCCAGCCGGGCCGCCTCTGGGGCCAACGTCCTGACTTTC. Encoded protein: CASRAASGANVLTF.

This clone was observed a few times. The V call is TRBV27, the J call TRBJ2-7, with TRBD2 matching 8 bases. Trimming removed 6 bases from V and 6 bases from J; junction bases left unmatched: 13. The germline V gene has CDR1 MNHEY and CDR2 SMNVEV (reference sequence). The CDR3 runs 15 residues. CDR3 sequence (DNA): TGTGCCAGCAGAACCCTCGGGGTAGCGGGGACCGAGCAGTACTTC. Protein: CASRTLGVAGTEQYF.